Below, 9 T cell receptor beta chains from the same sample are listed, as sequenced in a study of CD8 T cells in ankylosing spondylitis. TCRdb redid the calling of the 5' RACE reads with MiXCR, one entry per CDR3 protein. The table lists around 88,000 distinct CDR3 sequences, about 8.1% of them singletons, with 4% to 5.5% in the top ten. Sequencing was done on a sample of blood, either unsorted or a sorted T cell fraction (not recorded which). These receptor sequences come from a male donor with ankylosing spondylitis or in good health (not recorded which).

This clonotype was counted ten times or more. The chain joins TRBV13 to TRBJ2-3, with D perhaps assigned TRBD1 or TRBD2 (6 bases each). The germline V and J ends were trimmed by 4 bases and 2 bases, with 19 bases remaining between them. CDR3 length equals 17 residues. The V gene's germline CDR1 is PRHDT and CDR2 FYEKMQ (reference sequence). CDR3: CASSSDWGAPNTDTQYF. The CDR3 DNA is TGTGCCAGCAGCTCCGACTGGGGGGCCCCCAACACAGATACGCAGTATTTT.

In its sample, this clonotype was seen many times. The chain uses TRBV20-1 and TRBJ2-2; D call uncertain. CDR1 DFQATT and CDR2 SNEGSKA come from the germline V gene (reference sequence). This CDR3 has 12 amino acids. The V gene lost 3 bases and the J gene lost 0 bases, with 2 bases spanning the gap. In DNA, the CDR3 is TGCAGTGCTAGCTCGAACACCGGGGAGCTGTTTTTT. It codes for CSASSNTGELFF.

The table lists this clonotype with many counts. CDR3 in DNA: TGCGCCAGCAGCTTGGTGGCCCTACAGGGGGCTTGGAACTATGGCTACACCTTC. Residues: CASSLVALQGAWNYGYTF. V usage is TRBV5-1 and J usage is TRBJ1-2; 9 bases line up with TRBD1. Unmatched junction bases numbered 11, after V lost 0 bases and J lost 2 bases. The length of the CDR3 is 18 residues. Germline CDR1 and CDR2: SGHRS and YFSETQ.

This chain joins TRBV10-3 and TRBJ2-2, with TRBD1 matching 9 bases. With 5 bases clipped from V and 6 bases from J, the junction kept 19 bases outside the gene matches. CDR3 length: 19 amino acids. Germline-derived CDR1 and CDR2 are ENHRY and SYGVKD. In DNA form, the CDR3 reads TGTGCCATCAGTTTCAACTACCGGGACAGGGAGTTTTCGGCCGGGGAGCTGTTTTTT. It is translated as CAISFNYRDREFSAGELFF.

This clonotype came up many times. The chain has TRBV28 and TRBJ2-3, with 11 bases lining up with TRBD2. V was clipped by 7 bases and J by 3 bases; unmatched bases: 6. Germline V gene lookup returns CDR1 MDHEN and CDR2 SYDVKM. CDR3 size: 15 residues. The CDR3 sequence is CASIPGTSGTDTQYF. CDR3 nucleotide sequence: TGTGCCAGCATCCCAGGGACTAGCGGTACAGATACGCAGTATTTT.

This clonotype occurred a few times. This CDR3 is CASSETEYTEAFF. As DNA, the CDR3 is TGTGCCAGCAGTGAAACCGAATACACTGAAGCTTTCTTT. The genes are TRBV2 and TRBJ1-1; the D is unclear. The V end was cut by 2 bases, the J end by 3 bases, with 7 bases between. Germline V gene data show CDR1 as SNHLY and CDR2 as FYNNEI. The CDR3 loop spans 13 amino acids.

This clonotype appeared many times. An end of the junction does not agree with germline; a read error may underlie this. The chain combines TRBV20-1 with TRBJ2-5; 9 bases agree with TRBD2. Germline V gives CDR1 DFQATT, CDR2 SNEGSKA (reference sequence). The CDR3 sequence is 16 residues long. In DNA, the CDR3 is TGCAGTGCTTTAGGTCTAGCGGGGCCGCGGGGAGAGACCCATTACTTC. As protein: CSALGLAGPRGETHYF.

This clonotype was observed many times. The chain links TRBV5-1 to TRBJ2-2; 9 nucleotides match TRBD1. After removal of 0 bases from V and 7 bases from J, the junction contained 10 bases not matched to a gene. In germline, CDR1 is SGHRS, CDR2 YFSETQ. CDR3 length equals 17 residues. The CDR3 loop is CASSLEGQGFRNGELFF. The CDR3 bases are TGCGCCAGCAGCTTGGAGGGACAGGGTTTCAGGAACGGGGAGCTGTTTTTT.

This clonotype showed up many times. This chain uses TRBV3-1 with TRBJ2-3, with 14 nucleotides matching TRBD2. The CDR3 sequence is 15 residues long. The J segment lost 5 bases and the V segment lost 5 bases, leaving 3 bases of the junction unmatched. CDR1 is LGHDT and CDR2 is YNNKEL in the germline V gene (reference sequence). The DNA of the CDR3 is TGTGCCAGCAGCTCAGGGACTAGCGGGGGAGATACGCAGTATTTT. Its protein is CASSSGTSGGDTQYF.